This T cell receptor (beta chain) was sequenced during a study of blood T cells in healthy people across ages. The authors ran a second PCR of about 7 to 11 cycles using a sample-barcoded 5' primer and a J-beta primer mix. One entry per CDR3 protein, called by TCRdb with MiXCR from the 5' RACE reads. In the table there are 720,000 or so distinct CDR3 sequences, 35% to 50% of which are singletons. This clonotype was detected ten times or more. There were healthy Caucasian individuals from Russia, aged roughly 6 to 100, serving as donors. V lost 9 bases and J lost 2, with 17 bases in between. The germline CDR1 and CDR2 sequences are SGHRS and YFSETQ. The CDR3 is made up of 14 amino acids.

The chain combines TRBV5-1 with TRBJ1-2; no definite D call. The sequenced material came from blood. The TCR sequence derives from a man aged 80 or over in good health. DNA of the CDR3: TGCGCCACCTCCCCAGAAGGAAGCAACTATGGCTACACCTTC. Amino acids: CATSPEGSNYGYTF.